This TCR beta chain comes out of a study of cytomegalovirus exposure and HLA in healthy donors (dated by TCRdb to about 2017). Notes on the research overall: A later analysis indicated that the roughly 130 validation repertoires were generated on the platform also employed for the 600 to 750 repertoires of the first cohort. The study aimed to test whether signatures of past pathogen exposure could be identified by cataloging public T cell receptors. In addition to the first cohort of 666 subjects, a separate validation cohort of 120 different subjects was used. High-throughput TCR immunosequencing, statistical association of individual TCRs with disease status, and machine learning were combined to predict cytomegalovirus infection status.

Library construction relied on the immunoSEQ multiplex PCR assay. In the authors' own workflow: To diagnose cytomegalovirus status from the catalog of TCR beta chain sequences, a statistical classification framework was built. TCRdb re-hosts the immuneACCESS table, in-frame sequences only. Its copies lack some clones; in the studies checked, an unresolved V gene accounts for under half of them, and the cause for the rest is not known. V, J and clone size reflect that table, while D and trimming were determined from the DNA. This sample has some 120,000 clones in its table, and around nine tenths of those were observed once. The top ten constitute about 3.7% of the sample. The donors belonged to the validation cohort of over a hundred subjects, which was separate from the roughly 670-subject first cohort. Study-wide conclusions, independent of this receptor: While some public TCRs were present in many individuals, most TCR sequences turned up only very rarely across donors. The authors suggested that the approach could potentially be extended to other disease states and immunological phenotypes. All 130 or so repertoires were used to score co-occurrence in the validation cohort in a later analysis, because that analysis had no HLA typing for the cohort. A few of the identified cytomegalovirus-associated TCR beta chains were confirmed in vitro to be specific for cytomegalovirus antigens. In both the original and validation cohorts, the classifier was reported to diagnose cytomegalovirus status with high specificity and sensitivity. The study gave a list of more than 150 TCR beta chains associated with cytomegalovirus. Of the cluster scores, around 95% were above 0 in a later analysis, which found that TCRs clustered in the first cohort also tended to co-occur in the roughly 130 validation repertoires.

As for this clone: The target of this receptor is not known. No clone much larger than this one lies a single base away; base qualities are absent.

Trimming accounts for 5 bases at V and 3 bases at J, while the number of junction bases matched to no gene is 12. Taken from the germline V gene (reference sequence), the CDR1 and CDR2 loops are MNHEY and SMNVEV. Counted from cysteine to phenylalanine, this CDR3 has 16 amino acids. Kept here is only the CDR3 DNA, which spans 48 bases and is read in frame from base 1. What was sequenced was PBMCs. This receptor chain uses TRBV27 and TRBJ1-1; the junction holds 7 bases that match TRBD1. The receptor comes from a man aged 25-45 years in good health and CMV-seronegative. The nucleotide sequence reads TGTGCCAGCAGTGTAAACAGGGGTGAATGGGACACTGAAGCTTTCTTT. Translated, this gives CASSVNRGEWDTEAFF.